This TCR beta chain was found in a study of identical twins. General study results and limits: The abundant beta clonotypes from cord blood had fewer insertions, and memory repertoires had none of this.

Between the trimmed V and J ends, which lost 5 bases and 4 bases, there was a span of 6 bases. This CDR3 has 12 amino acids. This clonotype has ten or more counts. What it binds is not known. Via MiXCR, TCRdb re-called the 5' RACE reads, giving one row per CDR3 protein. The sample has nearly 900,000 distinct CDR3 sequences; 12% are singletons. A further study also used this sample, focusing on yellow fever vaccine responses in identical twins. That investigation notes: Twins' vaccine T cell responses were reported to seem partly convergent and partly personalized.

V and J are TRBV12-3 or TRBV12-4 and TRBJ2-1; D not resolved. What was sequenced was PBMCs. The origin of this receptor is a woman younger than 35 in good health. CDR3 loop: CASSPAYNEQFF. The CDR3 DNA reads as TGTGCCAGCAGTCCGGCGTACAATGAGCAGTTCTTC.